One and the same sample provided the 25 T cell receptor beta chains below, sequenced in a study of blood T cell repertoires in COVID-19. The table came from immunoSEQ multiplex PCR; TCRdb's copy has only in-frame clones and leaves some out. Among over 100,000 clones listed, about 87% were seen once. Sample: peripheral blood. The origin of the receptors is a woman aged 50 to 60 with acute or convalescent COVID-19.

This clone appeared many times. The chain carries TRBV10-3 and TRBJ1-1; D gene uncertain. CDR1 and CDR2 from the germline V gene are ENHRY and SYGVKD. V was clipped by 6 bases and J by 2 bases, with 13 bases between them. CDR3 length equals 14 residues. In DNA, the CDR3 is TGTGCCATCAGGGCAGGTCTCCTTAACACTGAAGCTTTCTTT. As protein: CAIRAGLLNTEAFF.

This clone was seen a few times. The chain recombines TRBV19 with TRBJ1-2; no definite D call. Trimming took 5 bases from V and 2 from J, leaving 15 bases between them. CDR3 length equals 15 residues. The germline V gene has CDR1 LNHDA and CDR2 SQIVND (reference sequence). The CDR3 protein is CASSQVGPANYGYTF. In DNA form, the CDR3 reads TGTGCCAGTAGTCAGGTCGGTCCGGCCAACTATGGCTACACCTTC.

This clone was seen once. The rearrangement uses TRBV27 and TRBJ2-5; 7 positions match TRBD1. The trim removed 1 base at V and 5 bases at J, leaving 16 bases unmatched. The CDR3 is made up of 18 amino acids. Germline V gives CDR1 MNHEY, CDR2 SMNVEV (reference sequence). In DNA form, the CDR3 reads TGTGCCAGCAGTTTATGGGGACAGCAGGGTTCTAGTCGGGAGACCCAGTACTTC. Amino acid sequence: CASSLWGQQGSSRETQYF.

The chain's CDR3 is CASSWMTGGAYNEQFF. DNA for the CDR3: TGTGCCAGCAGCTGGATGACAGGAGGCGCCTACAATGAGCAGTTCTTC. The genes are TRBV11-1 and TRBJ2-1; D may be TRBD1 (6 bases). Germline V gene data show CDR1 as SGHAT and CDR2 as FQDESV (reference sequence). The CDR3 contains 16 residues. V was shortened by 4 bases and J by 2 bases, with 15 bases between the two germline ends.

This clone occurred a few times. The gene calls are TRBV5-1 and TRBJ2-7, with TRBD1 identical over 7 bases. The CDR3 loop spans 14 amino acids. Germline CDR1 SGHRS, CDR2 YFSETQ. The trim removed 4 bases at V and 1 base at J, leaving 5 bases unmatched. CDR3 in amino acids: CASSPAGGSYEQYF. Here the CDR3 DNA reads TGCGCCAGCAGCCCGGCAGGGGGTTCCTACGAGCAGTACTTC.

The chain is built from TRBV6-5 and TRBJ1-1; TRBD1 might be the D (6 bases). V was shortened by 5 bases and J by 4 bases, with 17 bases between the two germline ends. This CDR3 is built from 15 residues. In germline, CDR1 is MNHEY, CDR2 SVGAGI. CDR3 sequence: CASSRLGGQVTEAFF. As DNA, the CDR3 is TGTGCCAGCAGTCGACTCGGGGGGCAGGTCACTGAAGCTTTCTTT.

The chain has TRBV24-1 and TRBJ2-3, with TRBD1 matching over 7 bases. Germline V gene sequence: CDR1 KGHDR, CDR2 SFDVKD. The CDR3 length is 15 residues. V gave up 3 bases and J gave up 1 base; unmatched junction bases: 3. The CDR3 sequence: CATSDLDRGTDTQYF. As DNA, the CDR3 is TGTGCCACCAGTGATCTCGACAGGGGCACAGATACGCAGTATTTT.

The chain employs TRBV3-1 (or the pseudogene TRBV3-2) and TRBJ1-3, with D possibly being TRBD1 (6 bases). This CDR3 region has 12 residues. Trimming stripped 4 bases from V and 8 bases from J, with 9 bases between. Germline CDR1 LGHDT, CDR2 YNNKEL (reference sequence). The CDR3 DNA is TGTGCCAGCAGCCTACAGGGATACACCATATATTTT. It yields the protein CASSLQGYTIYF.

The rearrangement uses TRBV11-2 and TRBJ1-1; D gene uncertain. The CDR3 length is 13 residues. The V gene lost 2 bases and the J gene lost 4 bases, with 8 bases spanning the gap. The germline CDR1 and CDR2 sequences are SGHAT and FQNNGV. The CDR3 region is CASSLKQSTEAFF. The CDR3 nucleotides read TGTGCCAGCAGCTTAAAACAGAGCACTGAAGCTTTCTTT.

The genes are TRBV28 and TRBJ1-3, with D perhaps TRBD1 (6 bases). V was trimmed by 9 bases and J by 0 bases, leaving 18 bases between them. CDR1 MDHEN and CDR2 SYDVKM come from the germline V gene. This CDR3 has 16 amino acids. The CDR3 nucleotides read TGTGCCAGTGGCAGGGGCCACCGGAGCTCTGGAAACACCATATATTTT. Translated, it gives CASGRGHRSSGNTIYF. Drawing the rest from reference TRBV28 and TRBJ1-3, the complete variable domain is DVKVTQSSRYLVKRTGEKVFLECVQDMDHENMFWYRQDPGLGLRLIYFSYDVKMKEKGDIPEGYSVSREKKERFSLILESASTNQTSMYLCASGRGHRSSGNTIYFGEGSWLTVV.

This clone was seen a few times. The chain has TRBV27 and TRBJ2-7, with no clear D. Between the trimmed V and J ends, which lost 4 bases and 2 bases, there was a span of 12 bases. This CDR3 region has 14 residues. Germline-derived CDR1 and CDR2 are MNHEY and SMNVEV (reference sequence). In nucleotides, the CDR3 is TGTGCCAGCAGTTCGACTTTACCCCCCTACGAGCAGTACTTC. As protein: CASSSTLPPYEQYF.

J is TRBJ2-7 and V is TRBV15; TRBD1 might be the D (7 bases). Germline V CDR1 and CDR2: LNHNV, YYDKDF (reference sequence). V was pared by 0 bases and J by 7 bases, with 16 bases between. The CDR3 is 15 residues long. CDR3 in DNA: TGTGCCACCAGCAGAGACAGGGGGGCTCCGAGGGAGCAGTACTTC. Encoded protein: CATSRDRGAPREQYF. Full variable domain (remainder filled in from reference TRBV15 and TRBJ2-7): DAMVIQNPRYQVTQFGKPVTLSCSQTLNHNVMYWYQQKSSQAPKLLFHYYDKDFNNEADTPDNFQSRRPNTSFCFLDIRSPGLGDTAMYLCATSRDRGAPREQYFGPGTRLTVT.

This clone was counted a few times. V and J are TRBV18 and TRBJ1-2; 7 bases align to TRBD1. Per germline, CDR1 KGHSH and CDR2 LQKENI. The CDR3 totals 15 residues. J lost 0 bases, V lost 4 bases, and 5 bases had no gene match. The CDR3 is CASSRQGPANYGYTF. The CDR3 DNA follows: TGTGCCAGCTCACGACAGGGCCCAGCTAACTATGGCTACACCTTC.

This chain connects TRBV18 to TRBJ2-1, with D perhaps TRBD2 (5 bases). Germline values: CDR1 KGHSH, CDR2 LQKENI. This CDR3 region has 11 residues. V gave up 6 bases and J gave up 10 bases, with 10 bases separating them. This CDR3 is CASSPEREQFF. For the CDR3, the DNA is TGTGCCAGCTCGCCTGAGCGGGAGCAGTTCTTC.

The CDR3 DNA follows: TGTGCCAGCAGGTTAGTTCAGCCCCAGCATTTT. This encodes CASRLVQPQHF. V is TRBV21-1 and J is TRBJ1-5. TRBV21-1 is labeled a pseudogene. The CDR3 has 11 amino acids.

The V and J genes are TRBV2 and TRBJ1-1; 7 bases match TRBD1. Per the germline V gene, CDR1 is SNHLY and CDR2 is FYNNEI. V dropped 8 bases and J dropped 0; count of bases not matched to a gene: 3. CDR3 length: 13 amino acids. CDR3 DNA sequence: TGTGCCAGCTTACAGGGGTTGAACACTGAAGCTTTCTTT. Translation: CASLQGLNTEAFF.

The chain combines TRBV2 with TRBJ2-2, with a tentative D call TRBD1 (6 bases). Germline CDR1 reads SNHLY; CDR2 reads FYNNEI. The germline V and J ends were trimmed by 5 bases and 5 bases, with 6 bases remaining between them. The length of the CDR3 is 12 residues. The CDR3 region is CASSQGTGELFF. The CDR3 region has the DNA TGTGCCAGCAGTCAGGGGACCGGGGAGCTGTTTTTT.

The V and J genes are TRBV5-1 and TRBJ2-4; a weak D match, TRBD2 (5 bases). V gave up 4 bases and J gave up 6 bases, with 11 bases separating them. Per germline, CDR1 SGHRS and CDR2 YFSETQ. The CDR3 is 13 residues long. CDR3 region: CASSLPGRNIQYF. The CDR3 nucleotides read TGCGCCAGCAGCCTACCGGGAAGAAACATTCAGTACTTC.

This clone was seen a few times. The gene calls are TRBV20-1 and TRBJ1-5; a possible D gene is TRBD1 (6 bases). V lost 3 bases and J lost 5, with 8 bases in between. This CDR3 has 12 amino acids. From germline, CDR1 is DFQATT and CDR2 SNEGSKA (reference sequence). In nucleotides, the CDR3 is TGCAGTGCTAGTTCAGGGGATCAGCCCCAGCATTTT. Translating gives CSASSGDQPQHF.

The chain couples TRBV9 to TRBJ2-7; D is possibly TRBD2 (5 bases). Germline CDR1 SGDLS, CDR2 YYNGEE. The CDR3 sequence is 16 residues long. V was clipped by 2 bases and J by 2 bases, with 17 bases between them. The CDR3 region has the DNA TGTGCCAGCAGCGTGAAGAGGACTCGGCAGGCCTACGAGCAGTACTTC. It encodes CASSVKRTRQAYEQYF.

V and J are TRBV7-9 and TRBJ2-1; TRBD2 matches 8 bases. V was pared by 1 base and J by 4 bases, with 3 bases of the junction left unmatched. Germline V gene lookup returns CDR1 SEHNR and CDR2 FQNEAQ (reference sequence). The CDR3 is made up of 15 amino acids. This chain's CDR3 is CASSLGGGSYNEQFF. DNA of the CDR3: TGTGCCAGCAGCTTAGGCGGGGGGAGTTACAATGAGCAGTTCTTC.

The gene calls are TRBV29-1 and TRBJ1-4; 10 nucleotides align to TRBD1. Germline CDR1 and CDR2: SQVTM and ANQGSEA. With V trimmed by 5 bases and J by 8 bases, 5 bases remained unmatched. The CDR3 length is 13 residues. CDR3: CSVPGTGVEKLFF. Written as DNA, the CDR3 is TGCAGCGTTCCCGGGACAGGGGTGGAAAAACTGTTTTTT.

The table lists this clone with a count of one. The rearrangement links TRBV6-6 to TRBJ1-2; a weak D match, TRBD1 (6 bases). The CDR3 is 16 residues long. The V end lost 0 bases, the J end lost 3 bases, and 14 bases lay between the germline ends. Germline CDR1 MNHNY, CDR2 SVGAGI (reference sequence). The CDR3 DNA reads as TGTGCCAGCAGTTACTCGGTGGGGACATTTGACTATGGCTACACCTTC. This codes for CASSYSVGTFDYGYTF.

The chain employs TRBV10-3 and TRBJ1-6; a weak D match, TRBD1 (6 bases). Germline values: CDR1 ENHRY, CDR2 SYGVKD. The CDR3 runs 14 residues. Between the trimmed V and J ends, which lost 10 bases and 6 bases, there was a span of 16 bases. The CDR3 spells CASSRDTSNSPLHF. The CDR3 nucleotides are TGTGCCAGCTCCCGGGACACCAGTAATTCACCCCTCCACTTT.

The chain couples TRBV3-1 (or the pseudogene TRBV3-2) to TRBJ1-3; D is unclear. The CDR3 totals 16 residues. Germline CDR1 and CDR2: LGHDT and YNNKEL (reference sequence). Trimming removed 0 bases from V and 4 bases from J, with 13 bases in between. In DNA form, the CDR3 reads TGTGCCAGCAGCCAAGATCGGAGGCCCCCGGGAAACACCATATATTTT. Protein product: CASSQDRRPPGNTIYF.